The present T cell receptor beta chain was sequenced within a study of control samples from healthy donors and cancer patients. Germline CDR1 reads LGHNA; CDR2 reads YSLEER. J was trimmed by 4 bases and V by 2 bases; bases with no gene match: 7. The CDR3 extends over 15 amino acids. The table came from immunoSEQ multiplex PCR; TCRdb's copy has only in-frame clones and leaves some out. Of about 82,000 clones listed, around 87% were seen once; the top ten hold around 20%. Specimen: blood. The chain combines TRBV4-3 with TRBJ2-7; 8 nucleotides line up with TRBD2. The sequence came from a man aged 45-65 years in good health. The CDR3 DNA reads as TGCGCCAGCAGCCAACAAAAGACTAGCGTGTACGAGCAGTACTTC. This encodes CASSQQKTSVYEQYF.